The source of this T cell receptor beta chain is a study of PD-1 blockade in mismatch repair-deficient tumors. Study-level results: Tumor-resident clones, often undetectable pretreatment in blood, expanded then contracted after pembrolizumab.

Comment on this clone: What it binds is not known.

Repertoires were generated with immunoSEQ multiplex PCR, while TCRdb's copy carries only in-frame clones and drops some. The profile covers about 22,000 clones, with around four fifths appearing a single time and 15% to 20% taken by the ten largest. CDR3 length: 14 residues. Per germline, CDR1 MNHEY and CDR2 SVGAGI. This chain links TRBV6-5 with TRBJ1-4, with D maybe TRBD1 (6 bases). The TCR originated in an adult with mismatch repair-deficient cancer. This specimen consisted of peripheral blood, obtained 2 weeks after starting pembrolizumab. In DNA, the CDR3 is TGTGCTAACAGGGATGGATGGTACGATGAAAAACTGTTTTTT. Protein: CANRDGWYDEKLFF.